The next 31 T cell receptor beta chains were all read from a single sample in a study of blood T cell repertoires in COVID-19. The data were produced by immunoSEQ multiplex PCR, yet TCRdb's version contains in-frame clones alone and is incomplete. The repertoire holds approximately 99,000 clones, with over 75% as singletons. Sequenced material: peripheral blood. The receptors stem from a human donor in a cohort sampled during active COVID-19.

Written as DNA, the CDR3 is TGTGCCAGCAGTTCCCTGGACAGGTATTATGGCTACACCTTC. Translating it yields CASSSLDRYYGYTF. The V call is TRBV27, the J call TRBJ1-2; 7 bases map to TRBD1. Germline V gene lookup returns CDR1 MNHEY and CDR2 SMNVEV (reference sequence). J was trimmed by 5 bases and V by 4 bases; bases with no gene match: 7. The CDR3 is 14 amino acids.

This chain uses TRBV27 with TRBJ2-1, with D possibly TRBD1 on 6 matching bases. Trimming pared 3 bases from V and 6 bases from J, leaving 12 bases between. The CDR3 is 14 amino acids. Germline V gene data show CDR1 as MNHEY and CDR2 as SMNVEV (reference sequence). This chain's CDR3 is CASSFLQGSNEQFF. CDR3 nucleotides: TGTGCCAGCAGTTTCCTACAGGGAAGCAATGAGCAGTTCTTC.

The rearrangement uses TRBV27 and TRBJ2-3; possible D gene TRBD2, 6 bases. The V and J ends lost 6 bases and 1 base respectively, with 14 bases between them. CDR1 and CDR2 (germline): MNHEY, SMNVEV (reference sequence). The CDR3 loop spans 15 amino acids. The CDR3 DNA is TGTGCCAGCAGCTCGGAGGGAAGGCGCACAGATACGCAGTATTTT. This gives the protein CASSSEGRRTDTQYF.

This clone has just one count. The genes are TRBV30 and TRBJ1-2, with no clear D. The ends were cut back, 0 bases at V and 0 bases at J, with 11 bases in the middle. CDR1 and CDR2 from the germline V gene are GTSNPN and SVGIG (reference sequence). The CDR3 has 15 residues. CDR3 DNA sequence: TGTGCCTGGAGTGTAGGTACAGCTCCTAACTATGGCTACACCTTC. Translated, it gives CAWSVGTAPNYGYTF.

This chain links TRBV5-1 with TRBJ2-3, with D possibly TRBD2 on 6 matching bases. V was shortened by 0 bases and J by 4 bases, with 9 bases between the two germline ends. Germline V gene data show CDR1 as SGHRS and CDR2 as YFSETQ. The CDR3 loop spans 14 amino acids. The CDR3 here is CASSLETGADTQYF. The CDR3, as DNA: TGCGCCAGCAGCTTGGAGACGGGGGCAGATACGCAGTATTTT.

The genes are TRBV4-1 and TRBJ2-7; 7 bases line up with TRBD1. The V gene end was trimmed by 4 bases and the J gene end by 2 bases; junction bases not matched to a gene: 8. The CDR3 has 15 residues. The germline CDR1 and CDR2 sequences are MGHRA and YSYEKL. The CDR3 region is CASSLRQGAPYEQYF. The CDR3 bases are TGCGCCAGCAGCCTCCGACAGGGAGCACCCTACGAGCAGTACTTC.

The chain recombines TRBV7-8 with TRBJ1-4; 10 bases fit TRBD1. The CDR3 sequence is 17 residues long. Looked up from germline, CDR1 is SGHVS and CDR2 is FQNEAQ. The V gene end was trimmed by 5 bases and the J gene end by 0 bases; junction bases not matched to a gene: 6. CDR3 nucleotide sequence: TGTGCCAGCAGCCCCGGACAGGGGGTTGCAACTAATGAAAAACTGTTTTTT. Protein product: CASSPGQGVATNEKLFF.

The CDR3 DNA reads TGCGCCAGCAGCTCCTTTCCCCCGGGACTCAGCGGGGAGCAGTTCTTC. It translates to CASSSFPPGLSGEQFF. The chain uses TRBV4-1 and TRBJ2-1; the D gene is possibly TRBD2 (6 bases). The CDR3 is 16 residues long. Trimming pared 5 bases from V and 10 bases from J, leaving 24 bases between. Germline CDR1 reads MGHRA; CDR2 reads YSYEKL.

The rearrangement joins TRBV6-1 to TRBJ2-4; 13 bases map to TRBD2. The V gene end was trimmed by 2 bases and the J gene end by 11 bases; junction bases not matched to a gene: 15. The CDR3 contains 18 residues. CDR1 MNHNS and CDR2 SASEGT come from the germline V gene. The CDR3 region is CASSEIGVGLAGSGVQYF. CDR3 nucleotide sequence: TGTGCCAGCAGTGAAATAGGTGTGGGACTAGCGGGGTCAGGGGTTCAGTACTTC.

The chain is built from TRBV30 and TRBJ2-1; 9 bases line up with TRBD2. J gave up 14 bases and V 1 base, and 6 bases lay outside the gene matches. The CDR3 is 12 residues long. Germline V gene sequence: CDR1 GTSNPN, CDR2 SVGIG (reference sequence). CDR3 in amino acids: CAWSDGLAREFF. DNA for the CDR3: TGTGCCTGGAGTGACGGACTAGCGAGGGAGTTCTTC.

V usage is TRBV25-1 and J usage is TRBJ2-7; D call uncertain. Germline V gene lookup returns CDR1 MGHDK and CDR2 SYGVNS. This CDR3 contains 13 residues. Trimming cost V 5 bases and J 0 bases, with 8 bases left between them. This chain's CDR3 is CASSRVGSYEQYF. CDR3 sequence (DNA): TGTGCCAGCAGTCGGGTGGGCTCCTACGAGCAGTACTTC.

The rearrangement joins TRBV6-5 to TRBJ2-2; 7 nucleotides agree with TRBD1. The germline V gene has CDR1 MNHEY and CDR2 SVGAGI. V lost 1 base and J lost 6; bases outside the gene matches: 5. This CDR3 comprises 15 residues. The CDR3 region is CASSYLGQGAGELFF. For the CDR3, the DNA is TGTGCCAGCAGTTACTTGGGGCAGGGGGCCGGGGAGCTGTTTTTT.

This clone was counted a few times. The V and J genes are TRBV5-4 and TRBJ2-7, with 8 bases aligning to TRBD1. The germline V gene has CDR1 SGHNT and CDR2 YYREEE (reference sequence). After removal of 2 bases from V and 6 bases from J, the junction contained 7 bases not matched to a gene. The CDR3 consists of 14 residues. Here the CDR3 DNA reads TGTGCCAGCAGCTTTGGCAGGGGGCCTCTCGAGCAGTACTTC. Encoded protein: CASSFGRGPLEQYF.

This chain joins TRBV5-4 and TRBJ1-6; the match to TRBD1 covers 9 bases. The CDR3 totals 17 residues. Per germline, CDR1 SGHNT and CDR2 YYREEE (reference sequence). Trimming removed 4 bases from V and 4 bases from J; junction bases left unmatched: 9. In nucleotides, the CDR3 is TGTGCCAGCAGCCCAGGGGGGACAGGGCAATATAATTCACCCCTCCACTTT. It encodes CASSPGGTGQYNSPLHF.

In regard to this clone: A much larger clone is a single base away; this may be a read error. The chain joins TRBV7-6 to TRBJ2-2; the D gene is possibly TRBD1 (5 bases). The CDR3 is 15 amino acids. In germline, CDR1 is SGHVS, CDR2 FNYEAQ. V lost 1 base and J 0 bases, leaving 6 bases between the germline ends. The CDR3 sequence is CASSLVQANTGELFF. For the CDR3, the DNA is TGTGCCAGCAGCTTAGTACAGGCGAACACCGGGGAGCTGTTTTTT.

V gene TRBV6-5 combines with J gene TRBJ2-1, with a tentative D call TRBD1 (6 bases). V dropped 7 bases and J dropped 10 bases, with 20 bases sitting between them. The germline V gene has CDR1 MNHEY and CDR2 SVGAGI. This CDR3 has 14 residues. CDR3: CASISVTQGSEQFF. The CDR3 nucleotides are TGTGCCAGCATATCCGTTACACAGGGCTCGGAGCAGTTCTTC.

The rearrangement uses TRBV7-9 and TRBJ1-1; the D is unclear. The V gene lost 5 bases and the J gene lost 2 bases, with 9 bases spanning the gap. Germline loops: CDR1 SEHNR, CDR2 FQNEAQ (reference sequence). The CDR3 sequence is 13 residues long. As DNA, the CDR3 is TGTGCCAGCAGCCGATCAAGCAACACTGAAGCTTTCTTT. Translation: CASSRSSNTEAFF.

In this sample, this clone turned up once. V and J are TRBV11-2 and TRBJ2-2, with 11 bases aligning to TRBD2. Germline V CDR1 and CDR2: SGHAT, FQNNGV. The J segment lost 0 bases and the V segment lost 0 bases, leaving 6 bases of the junction unmatched. The CDR3 extends over 19 amino acids. In DNA form, the CDR3 reads TGTGCCAGCAGCTTAGATGGAGTAGCGGGAGGGCCGAACACCGGGGAGCTGTTTTTT. Translated, it gives CASSLDGVAGGPNTGELFF.

J is TRBJ2-7 and V is TRBV2; 8 bases agree with TRBD2. The germline CDR1 and CDR2 sequences are SNHLY and FYNNEI. V shed 6 bases and J 3 bases; nucleotides not matched to a gene: 4. The CDR3 has 13 residues. The CDR3 DNA reads as TGTGCCAGCAGGGGACTAGGGGTCTACGAGCAGTACTTC. The encoded protein is CASRGLGVYEQYF.

The V gene is TRBV5-6, the J gene TRBJ1-5; D is unclear. The CDR3 spans 16 residues. Between the trimmed V and J ends, which lost 0 bases and 7 bases, there was a span of 17 bases. Germline values: CDR1 SGHDT, CDR2 YYEEEE. The CDR3 DNA reads TGTGCCAGCAGCTTGGGGGCAGGCAAGAGCAGGCAGCCCCAGCATTTT. This translates into CASSLGAGKSRQPQHF.

The gene calls are TRBV29-1 and TRBJ1-2; D gene uncertain. The germline gives CDR1 SQVTM, CDR2 ANQGSEA. V lost 5 bases and J 4 bases, leaving 8 bases between the germline ends. CDR3 length: 11 residues. The CDR3 sequence is CSVPGSYGYTF. For the CDR3, the DNA is TGCAGCGTTCCGGGAAGCTATGGCTACACCTTC.

Here the CDR3 DNA reads TGCGCCAGCCGCCCCCCCGGACAGGGCAGCACCGGGGAGCTGTTTTTT. Protein sequence: CASRPPGQGSTGELFF. The chain employs TRBV5-1 and TRBJ2-2; TRBD1 matches 8 bases. The trim removed 7 bases at V and 4 bases at J, leaving 12 bases unmatched. This CDR3 is 16 amino acids long. CDR1 and CDR2 from the germline V gene are SGHRS and YFSETQ.

The V gene is TRBV19, the J gene TRBJ2-5; the D gene is possibly TRBD1 (5 bases). This CDR3 comprises 15 residues. The ends were cut back, 5 bases at V and 8 bases at J, with 21 bases in the middle. Germline lookup yields CDR1 LNHDA and CDR2 SQIVND (reference sequence). The CDR3 DNA sequence: TGTGCCAGTAGTGCCCGGACAAGGCCCAAGGTAACCCAGTACTTC. It specifies CASSARTRPKVTQYF.

This chain uses TRBV20-1 with TRBJ2-3, with TRBD2 identical over 11 bases. Germline V gene sequence: CDR1 DFQATT, CDR2 SNEGSKA (reference sequence). This CDR3 is built from 15 residues. V gave up 3 bases and J gave up 5 bases; unmatched junction bases: 7. The CDR3 loop reads CSASAIAGGGDTQYF. CDR3 coding DNA: TGCAGTGCTAGTGCAATAGCGGGGGGGGGAGATACGCAGTATTTT.

The chain employs TRBV12-3 or TRBV12-4 and TRBJ2-3; no reliable D call. The CDR3 consists of 12 residues. Trimming took off 3 bases at V and 6 bases at J, with 7 bases between the two ends. The chain's CDR3 is CASSFVADTQYF. The CDR3 DNA reads as TGTGCCAGCAGTTTCGTTGCGGATACGCAGTATTTT.

The CDR3 is CATSRDGGLRLAGQETQYF. CDR3 coding DNA: TGTGCCACCAGCAGAGATGGGGGCCTGCGACTAGCGGGACAAGAGACCCAGTACTTC. The chain carries TRBV15 and TRBJ2-5; 11 positions match TRBD2. The CDR3 totals 19 residues. Germline loops: CDR1 LNHNV, CDR2 YYDKDF (reference sequence). V was clipped by 0 bases and J by 2 bases; unmatched bases: 11.

The chain employs TRBV28 and TRBJ1-2, with D uncertain. Between the trimmed V and J ends, which lost 1 base and 7 bases, there was a span of 16 bases. Germline values: CDR1 MDHEN, CDR2 SYDVKM. The CDR3 has 15 amino acids. CDR3 amino acids: CASSLSSIGLTGYTF. CDR3 DNA sequence: TGTGCCAGCAGTTTATCATCCATTGGACTCACTGGCTACACCTTC.

This clone appeared once. The chain joins TRBV20-1 to TRBJ2-2; TRBD2 might be the D (5 bases). With 4 bases removed from V and 7 bases from J, the gap between germline ends came to 13 bases. The germline gives CDR1 DFQATT, CDR2 SNEGSKA (reference sequence). The CDR3 contains 13 residues. DNA of the CDR3: TGCAGTGCTATTGAGGGCCACGGCGGGGAGCTGTTTTTT. This encodes CSAIEGHGGELFF.

This clone is a singleton in its sample. The V and J genes are TRBV20-1 and TRBJ1-6; D gene ambiguous. This CDR3 spans 14 amino acids. Germline V lookup: CDR1 DFQATT, CDR2 SNEGSKA (reference sequence). Trimming left V 3 bases short and J 5 bases short, with 11 bases between. The chain's CDR3 is CSASAGLNNSPLHF. For the CDR3, the DNA is TGCAGTGCTAGTGCTGGACTGAATAATTCACCCCTCCACTTT.

The chain couples TRBV11-2 to TRBJ2-3, with D unresolved. V was trimmed by 5 bases and J by 5 bases, leaving 14 bases between them. CDR3 length: 14 residues. Germline CDR1 and CDR2: SGHAT and FQNNGV. CDR3 bases: TGTGCCAGCAGCCCCTACCTGCTGGTAGATACGCAGTATTTT. It is translated as CASSPYLLVDTQYF.

The chain recombines TRBV6-5 with TRBJ2-3; D gene ambiguous. The CDR3 loop spans 15 amino acids. The germline CDR1 and CDR2 sequences are MNHEY and SVGAGI. Trimming took off 0 bases at V and 0 bases at J, with 7 bases between the two ends. CDR3 DNA: TGTGCCAGCAGTTACTCTGCTGAGAGCACAGATACGCAGTATTTT. This codes for CASSYSAESTDTQYF.